Listed below are T cell receptor beta chains from one sample, sequenced in a study of shared clonotypes between healthy human individuals. Repertoires were generated with immunoSEQ multiplex PCR, while TCRdb's copy carries only in-frame clones and drops some. Found here are approximately 470,000 clones, almost 80% of them singletons; the top ten hold around 12%. The sample was PBMCs. Source of these receptors: a middle-aged woman in good health. Some clones in this sample may be carry-over from other donors' samples. Each CDR3 is given with its conserved first and last residue. The order of the fields is clone size, J gene, V gene, CDR3 protein. Clone size is stated in some rows and not others, as once, few, many or a class when expanded.

clone_size: NA; j_call: NA; v_call: TRBV2; cdr3_aa: CASTVRASSYEQYF
clone_size: NA; j_call: TRBJ1-4; v_call: TRBV21-1; cdr3_aa: CASSKDGLPLLFF
clone_size: NA; j_call: TRBJ1-1; v_call: TRBV28; cdr3_aa: CASNTRVRGTEAFF
clone_size: NA; j_call: TRBJ1-2; v_call: TRBV5-1; cdr3_aa: CASSLAPQGPYGYTF
clone_size: NA; j_call: TRBJ2-7; v_call: TRBV30; cdr3_aa: CAWSLGSEQYF
clone_size: NA; j_call: TRBJ1-1; v_call: TRBV18; cdr3_aa: CASSPPTGDAFF
clone_size: NA; j_call: TRBJ2-7; v_call: TRBV7-8; cdr3_aa: CASSSPTTYEQYF
clone_size: NA; j_call: TRBJ2-7; v_call: TRBV18; cdr3_aa: CASSPAGTGVYEQYF
clone_size: NA; j_call: TRBJ2-7; v_call: TRBV6-6; cdr3_aa: CASSLAGSSYEQYF
clone_size: NA; j_call: TRBJ2-1; v_call: TRBV11-3; cdr3_aa: CASRLRQGPTPSYNEQFF
clone_size: NA; j_call: TRBJ2-1; v_call: TRBV5-6; cdr3_aa: CASSHGQGFMNEQFF
clone_size: NA; j_call: TRBJ2-7; v_call: TRBV7-2; cdr3_aa: CASSLRGGAASYEQYF
clone_size: NA; j_call: TRBJ1-5; v_call: TRBV7-8; cdr3_aa: CASSLARGPYSNQPQHF
clone_size: NA; j_call: TRBJ2-5; v_call: TRBV5-1; cdr3_aa: CASGIPGNQETQYF
clone_size: NA; j_call: TRBJ2-1; v_call: TRBV7-9; cdr3_aa: CASSLVIGYNEQFF
clone_size: NA; j_call: TRBJ2-3; v_call: TRBV9; cdr3_aa: CASSVSGGGDTQYF
clone_size: NA; j_call: TRBJ2-2; v_call: TRBV4-3; cdr3_aa: CASSLGTGETPGSCFF
clone_size: NA; j_call: TRBJ2-1; v_call: TRBV28; cdr3_aa: CASSLAPNSYNEQFF
clone_size: NA; j_call: TRBJ2-7; v_call: TRBV29-1; cdr3_aa: CSVLGDGGYEQYF
clone_size: once; j_call: TRBJ2-5; v_call: TRBV27; cdr3_aa: CASRLFPPDRDKTQYF
clone_size: NA; j_call: TRBJ2-2; v_call: TRBV4-1; cdr3_aa: CASSQVPRGGPRNTGELFF
clone_size: NA; j_call: TRBJ1-3; v_call: TRBV30; cdr3_aa: CVWSTGGRNTIYF
clone_size: once; j_call: TRBJ2-3; v_call: TRBV6-6; cdr3_aa: CASTLGDTDTQYF
clone_size: NA; j_call: TRBJ1-4; v_call: TRBV9; cdr3_aa: CASSVGGQLTEKLFF
clone_size: NA; j_call: TRBJ1-4; v_call: TRBV28; cdr3_aa: CASSLGGTNEKLFF
clone_size: NA; j_call: TRBJ1-4; v_call: TRBV6-5; cdr3_aa: CASSYSGVREKLFF
clone_size: NA; j_call: TRBJ2-7; v_call: TRBV27; cdr3_aa: CASSYTGTGGEQYF